This passage covers 27 T cell receptor beta chains from one sample sequenced in a study of cytomegalovirus exposure and HLA in healthy donors. The PCR made use of 60 Vbeta and 13 Jbeta primers. Sequencing used immunoSEQ multiplex PCR; TCRdb keeps in-frame clones, though not all of them. The data contain 120,000 to 150,000 clones, approximately 79% of them singletons. The source material was PBMCs. All receptors derive from a woman under 40 in good health and CMV-seronegative.

The rearrangement joins TRBV4-1 to TRBJ1-2; no clear D. Germline values: CDR1 MGHRA, CDR2 YSYEKL. V was shortened by 0 bases and J by 6 bases, with 14 bases between the two germline ends. The CDR3 totals 15 residues. In nucleotides, the CDR3 is TGCGCCAGCAGCCAAGAGGGTCACAGCTGGGATGGCTACACCTTC. Translation gives CASSQEGHSWDGYTF.

CDR3 bases: TGTGCCAGCAGTTCACTCGGGGCCTACAATGAGCAGTTCTTC. It specifies CASSSLGAYNEQFF. The chain is built from TRBV27 and TRBJ2-1, with TRBD2 as a possible D gene (5 bases). The CDR3 runs to 14 residues. V was trimmed by 4 bases and J by 2 bases, leaving 9 bases between them. In germline, CDR1 is MNHEY, CDR2 SMNVEV (reference sequence).

The chain combines TRBV28 with TRBJ1-5; the D is unclear. V lost 5 bases, J lost 2 bases, and 16 bases lay in between. The CDR3 loop spans 16 amino acids. Germline loops: CDR1 MDHEN, CDR2 SYDVKM. CDR3: CASSPTGGFGNQPQHF. The CDR3 DNA reads TGTGCCAGCAGTCCCACGGGAGGGTTTGGCAATCAGCCCCAGCATTTT. Together with reference TRBV28 and TRBJ1-5, the CDR3 gives the full variable domain: DVKVTQSSRYLVKRTGEKVFLECVQDMDHENMFWYRQDPGLGLRLIYFSYDVKMKEKGDIPEGYSVSREKKERFSLILESASTNQTSMYLCASSPTGGFGNQPQHFGDGTRLSIL.

The CDR3 DNA reads TGTGCCAGCAGTGGCCAACAGGGGGCAGGGGCCAAAAACATTCAGTACTTC. It specifies CASSGQQGAGAKNIQYF. The chain combines TRBV6-1 with TRBJ2-4; 9 positions agree with TRBD1. With 4 bases clipped from V and 1 base from J, the junction kept 8 bases outside the gene matches. This CDR3 has 17 amino acids. Looked up from germline, CDR1 is MNHNS and CDR2 is SASEGT.

The chain carries TRBV6-5 and TRBJ1-5, with D tentatively TRBD1 (5 bases). In germline, CDR1 is MNHEY, CDR2 SVGAGI. V gave up 5 bases and J gave up 6 bases, with 14 bases separating them. There are 14 residues in the CDR3. CDR3 nucleotide sequence: TGTGCCAGCAGTGCAGGGAGGAAGGGTCAGCCCCAGCATTTT. It specifies CASSAGRKGQPQHF.

This clone was recorded once. The sample contains more than one DNA sequence encoding this CDR3. The genes are TRBV19 and TRBJ2-7; 7 nucleotides align to TRBD1. Trimming took 5 bases from V and 0 from J; bases not matched to a gene: 4. The germline CDR1 and CDR2 sequences are LNHDA and SQIVND (reference sequence). The CDR3 is 14 residues long. The CDR3: CASSYRGPSYEQYF. As DNA, the CDR3 is TGTGCCAGTAGTTACAGGGGTCCCTCCTACGAGCAGTACTTC.

The chain employs TRBV10-3 and TRBJ2-2; TRBD1 might be the D (6 bases). Trimming left V 8 bases short and J 7 bases short, with 11 bases between. The CDR3 is 12 residues long. Per the germline V gene, CDR1 is ENHRY and CDR2 is SYGVKD. CDR3 in DNA: TGTGCCATCGGGGGCCCTGGCGGGGAGCTGTTTTTT. This encodes CAIGGPGGELFF.

This clone was found once. The V and J genes are TRBV19 and TRBJ1-1, with D maybe TRBD1 (6 bases). Germline loops: CDR1 LNHDA, CDR2 SQIVND (reference sequence). V gave up 2 bases and J gave up 1 base, with 11 bases separating them. CDR3 length equals 15 residues. The CDR3 DNA is TGTGCCAGTAGTATACGGTCGACAGGGAACACTGAAGCTTTCTTT. Translation: CASSIRSTGNTEAFF.

The V gene is TRBV7-2, the J gene TRBJ2-7; 8 bases match TRBD2. CDR3 size: 15 residues. Germline CDR1 and CDR2: SGHTA and FQGNSA. With V trimmed by 0 bases and J by 2 bases, 3 bases remained unmatched. CDR3 sequence: CASSLALSGAYEQYF. In nucleotides, the CDR3 is TGTGCCAGCAGCTTAGCTCTTAGCGGGGCCTACGAGCAGTACTTC.

The J gene is TRBJ2-2, the V gene TRBV29-1, with TRBD2 matching over 8 bases. V lost 3 bases to trimming and J lost 6 bases; unmatched junction nucleotides: 6. This CDR3 spans 14 amino acids. CDR1 and CDR2 (germline): SQVTM, ANQGSEA. The CDR3 coding sequence is TGCAGCGTTGACCCCGGGAGGGCCCCCGGGGAGCTGTTTTTT. Encoded protein: CSVDPGRAPGELFF.

This clone was recorded once. This sequence joins TRBV18 and TRBJ1-2; 7 bases line up with TRBD1. The trim removed 6 bases at V and 0 bases at J, leaving 16 bases unmatched. Germline loops: CDR1 KGHSH, CDR2 LQKENI. CDR3 length equals 18 residues. CDR3 residues: CASSRTRDRTTSNYGYTF. CDR3 sequence (DNA): TGTGCCAGCTCCCGGACCCGGGACAGAACTACCTCTAACTATGGCTACACCTTC.

V usage is TRBV29-1 and J usage is TRBJ2-1; 7 bases match TRBD2. From germline, CDR1 is SQVTM and CDR2 ANQGSEA. Trimming at V came to 6 bases and at J to 0 bases, leaving 8 bases not matched to a gene. The CDR3 runs to 15 residues. The CDR3 reads CSVRLAHRSYNEQFF. CDR3 coding DNA: TGCAGCGTACGACTAGCACACCGCTCCTACAATGAGCAGTTCTTC.

The rearrangement links TRBV11-2 to TRBJ2-1; 7 bases line up with TRBD2. CDR1 and CDR2 (germline): SGHAT, FQNNGV. Germline trimming cut 0 bases from V and 1 base from J; bases unmatched to any gene: 0. This CDR3 is 15 amino acids long. The CDR3 reads CASSLEGGSYNEQFF. In DNA form, the CDR3 reads TGTGCCAGCAGCTTAGAGGGGGGGTCCTACAATGAGCAGTTCTTC.

This rearrangement joins TRBV7-8 to TRBJ2-2, with D possibly being TRBD2 (5 bases). Per germline, CDR1 SGHVS and CDR2 FQNEAQ. V was pared by 5 bases and J by 7 bases, with 20 bases between. The CDR3 length is 16 residues. CDR3 residues: CASSPRIGPEGGELFF. CDR3 DNA: TGTGCCAGCAGCCCCAGAATCGGGCCCGAGGGCGGGGAGCTGTTTTTT.

The chain has TRBV7-9 and TRBJ2-5; maybe TRBD1 (6 bases). The CDR3 loop spans 14 amino acids. Germline V lookup: CDR1 SEHNR, CDR2 FQNEAQ (reference sequence). Trimming cost V 7 bases and J 2 bases, with 14 bases left between them. The DNA of the CDR3 is TGTGCCAGCACCCGGGGACACCTTCAAGAGACCCAGTACTTC. This codes for CASTRGHLQETQYF. The whole variable domain, filled in from reference TRBV7-9 and TRBJ2-5, reads DTGVSQNPRHKITKRGQNVTFRCDPISEHNRLYWYRQTLGQGPEFLTYFQNEAQLEKSRLLSDRFSAERPKGSFSTLEIQRTEQGDSAMYLCASTRGHLQETQYFGPGTRLLVL.

The chain is built from TRBV28 and TRBJ2-1; D is unclear. Trimming left V 4 bases short and J 3 bases short, with 7 bases between. The CDR3 contains 13 residues. Germline V lookup: CDR1 MDHEN, CDR2 SYDVKM. The CDR3 sequence: CASSSPGYNEQFF. The CDR3 DNA sequence: TGTGCCAGCAGTTCCCCCGGCTACAATGAGCAGTTCTTC.

J is TRBJ2-1 and V is TRBV5-4; 11 bases fit TRBD2. Looked up from germline, CDR1 is SGHNT and CDR2 is YYREEE (reference sequence). CDR3 size: 16 residues. The V and J ends lost 4 bases and 3 bases, in that order; junction bases with no gene match: 6. CDR3 coding DNA: TGTGCCAGCAGCCTTAGCGGGAGGGTCCTCTACAATGAGCAGTTCTTC. This encodes CASSLSGRVLYNEQFF.

This chain joins TRBV23-1 and TRBJ2-7; 9 bases align to TRBD1. TRBV23-1 has ORF status, its function being uncertain. V trimming: 8 bases; J trimming: 0 bases; junction bases outside the gene matches: 29. CDR3 length: 22 amino acids. The CDR3 nucleotides read TGCGCCAGCCGACGAAACACCTTACCGGGACAGGGATTAGGGAAGAGCTCCTACGAGCAGTACTTC. Translated: CASRRNTLPGQGLGKSSYEQYF.

The J gene is TRBJ1-2, the V gene TRBV7-8; 10 bases fit TRBD1. The CDR3 runs 18 residues. With V trimmed by 1 base and J by 4 bases, 12 bases remained unmatched. Germline V gives CDR1 SGHVS, CDR2 FQNEAQ. The CDR3 protein is CASSLGSGTGAGGYGYTF. CDR3 coding DNA: TGTGCCAGCAGCTTAGGCTCGGGGACAGGGGCTGGAGGCTATGGCTACACCTTC.

Points on this clone: Other nucleotide sequences from this sample produce the same CDR3. V usage is TRBV27 and J usage is TRBJ2-7, with TRBD2 matching 7 bases. Germline assignment: CDR1 MNHEY and CDR2 SMNVEV (reference sequence). The V gene end was trimmed by 2 bases and the J gene end by 3 bases; junction bases not matched to a gene: 10. This CDR3 contains 16 residues. CDR3 in DNA: TGTGCCAGCAGTTTAACTAGGCTAGCGGCGTACTACGAGCAGTACTTC. It specifies CASSLTRLAAYYEQYF.

In DNA form, the CDR3 reads TGTGCCAGCAGCCTTCAAGCAAATAAAGGACAGGGGGCAGCTTCACCCCTCCACTTT. Its protein is CASSLQANKGQGAASPLHF. This rearrangement joins TRBV4-2 to TRBJ1-6, with 11 bases fitting TRBD1. V lost 4 bases, J lost 9 bases, and 17 bases stayed unmatched. Per the germline V gene, CDR1 is LGHNA and CDR2 is YNFKEQ. This CDR3 is 19 amino acids long.

The gene calls are TRBV7-9 and TRBJ2-7; D remains unclear. There are 13 residues in the CDR3. V was shortened by 1 base and J by 6 bases, with 10 bases between the two germline ends. Germline V lookup: CDR1 SEHNR, CDR2 FQNEAQ (reference sequence). The CDR3 region is CASSLGHKVEQYF. In DNA, the CDR3 is TGTGCCAGCAGCTTAGGGCATAAAGTCGAGCAGTACTTC.

This chain joins TRBV19 and TRBJ1-2, with a weak D call TRBD1 (5 bases). CDR3 size: 15 residues. V shed 0 bases and J shed 4 bases, with 12 bases lying between them. Germline V gene sequence: CDR1 LNHDA, CDR2 SQIVND (reference sequence). The CDR3 coding sequence is TGTGCCAGTAGTATAGATTGGGGCCCACCCTATGGCTACACCTTC. It is translated as CASSIDWGPPYGYTF.

This chain connects TRBV25-1 to TRBJ2-7; D is ambiguous. CDR3 length: 14 residues. The germline CDR1 and CDR2 sequences are MGHDK and SYGVNS. The ends were cut back, 2 bases at V and 0 bases at J, with 8 bases in the middle. The CDR3 DNA reads as TGTGCCAGCAGTGAAGCCAGTTTCTCCTACGAGCAGTACTTC. Translating it yields CASSEASFSYEQYF.

The chain employs TRBV4-3 and TRBJ1-2; D perhaps matches TRBD1 (6 bases). Looked up from germline, CDR1 is LGHNA and CDR2 is YSLEER. The CDR3 runs to 15 residues. With 0 bases removed from V and 7 bases from J, the gap between germline ends came to 15 bases. Here the CDR3 reads CASSQDRSGAGGYTF. As DNA, the CDR3 is TGCGCCAGCAGCCAAGATCGTTCAGGGGCGGGTGGCTACACCTTC.

The V gene is TRBV11-2, the J gene TRBJ1-5; D is uncertain. The CDR3 contains 12 residues. Per the germline V gene, CDR1 is SGHAT and CDR2 is FQNNGV. Trimming took off 3 bases at V and 7 bases at J, with 7 bases between the two ends. The CDR3 DNA reads TGTGCCAGCAGCTTCGACGGGCAGCCCCAGCATTTT. It is translated as CASSFDGQPQHF.

This sequence joins TRBV18 and TRBJ1-2; TRBD1 matches 8 bases. The CDR3 has 16 amino acids. Germline CDR1 KGHSH, CDR2 LQKENI. Trimming removed 0 bases from V and 5 bases from J; junction bases left unmatched: 8. This CDR3 is CASSPPFDRGAYGYTF. The CDR3 nucleotides are TGTGCCAGCTCACCACCGTTTGACAGGGGTGCATATGGCTACACCTTC.